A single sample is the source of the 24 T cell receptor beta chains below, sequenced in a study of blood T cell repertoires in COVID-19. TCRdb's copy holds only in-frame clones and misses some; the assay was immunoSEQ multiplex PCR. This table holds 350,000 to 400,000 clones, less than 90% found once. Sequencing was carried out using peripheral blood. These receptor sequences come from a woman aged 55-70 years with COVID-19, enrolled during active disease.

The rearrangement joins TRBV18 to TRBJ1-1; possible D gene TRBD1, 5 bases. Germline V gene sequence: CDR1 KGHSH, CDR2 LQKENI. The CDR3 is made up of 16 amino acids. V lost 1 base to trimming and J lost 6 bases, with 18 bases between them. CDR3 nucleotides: TGTGCCAGCTCACCACGAAGTGGAGGGGCCGGCGCTGAAGCTTTCTTT. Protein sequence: CASSPRSGGAGAEAFF.

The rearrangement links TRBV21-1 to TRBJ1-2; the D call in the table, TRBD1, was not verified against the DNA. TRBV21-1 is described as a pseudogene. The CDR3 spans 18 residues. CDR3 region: CASSKVGTGQDSVYGYTF. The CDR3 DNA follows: TGTGCCAGCAGCAAAGTAGGGACAGGCCAGGATTCCGTATATGGCTACACCTTC.

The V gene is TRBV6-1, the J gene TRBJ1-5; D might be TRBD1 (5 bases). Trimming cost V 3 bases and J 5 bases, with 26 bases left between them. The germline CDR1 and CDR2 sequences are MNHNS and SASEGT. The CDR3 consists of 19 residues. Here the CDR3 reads CASSDFYTARSGGYQPQHF. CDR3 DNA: TGTGCCAGCAGTGATTTCTACACCGCCCGAAGCGGGGGGTATCAGCCCCAGCATTTT.

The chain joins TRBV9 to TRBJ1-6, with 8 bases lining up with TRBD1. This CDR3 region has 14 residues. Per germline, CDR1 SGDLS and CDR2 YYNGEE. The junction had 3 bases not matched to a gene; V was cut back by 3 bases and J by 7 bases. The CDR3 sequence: CASSATGGNSPLHF. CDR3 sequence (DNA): TGTGCCAGCAGCGCCACAGGGGGAAATTCACCCCTCCACTTT.

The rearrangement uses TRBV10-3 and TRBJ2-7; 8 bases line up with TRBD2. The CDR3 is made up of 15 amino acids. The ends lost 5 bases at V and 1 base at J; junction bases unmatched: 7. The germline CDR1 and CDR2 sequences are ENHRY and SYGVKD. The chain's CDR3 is CAISLMAGGSYEQYF. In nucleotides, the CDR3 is TGTGCCATCAGTCTAATGGCGGGGGGTTCCTACGAGCAGTACTTC.

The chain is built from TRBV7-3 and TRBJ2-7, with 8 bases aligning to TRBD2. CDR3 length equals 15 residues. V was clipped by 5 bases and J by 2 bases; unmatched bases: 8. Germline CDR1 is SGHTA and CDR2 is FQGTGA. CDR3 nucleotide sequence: TGTGCCAGCAGCCCATGGAGCGGGGGCACCTACGAGCAGTACTTC. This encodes CASSPWSGGTYEQYF. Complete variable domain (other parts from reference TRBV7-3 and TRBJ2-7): GAGVSQTPSNKVTEKGKYVELRCDPISGHTALYWYRQSLGQGPEFLIYFQGTGAADDSGLPNDRFFAVRPEGSVSTLKIQRTERGDSAVYLCASSPWSGGTYEQYFGPGTRLTVT.

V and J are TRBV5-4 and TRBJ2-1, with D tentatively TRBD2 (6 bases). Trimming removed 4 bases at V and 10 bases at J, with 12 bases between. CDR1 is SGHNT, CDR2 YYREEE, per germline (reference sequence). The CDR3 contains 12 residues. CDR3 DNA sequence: TGTGCCAGCAGCCGGGACGGGGGAGAGCAGTTCTTC. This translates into CASSRDGGEQFF.

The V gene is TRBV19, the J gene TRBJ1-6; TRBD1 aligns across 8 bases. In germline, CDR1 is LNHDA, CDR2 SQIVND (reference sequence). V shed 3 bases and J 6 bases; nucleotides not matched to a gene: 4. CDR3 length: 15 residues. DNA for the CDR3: TGTGCCAGTAGTATTATGCAGGGGGCTAATTCACCCCTCCACTTT. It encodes CASSIMQGANSPLHF.

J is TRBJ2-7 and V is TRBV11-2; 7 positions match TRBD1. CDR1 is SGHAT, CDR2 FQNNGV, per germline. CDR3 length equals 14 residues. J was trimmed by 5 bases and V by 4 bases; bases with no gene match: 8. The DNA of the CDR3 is TGTGCCAGCAGCTCCTTGGGACAGCTAAACGAGCAGTACTTC. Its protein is CASSSLGQLNEQYF.

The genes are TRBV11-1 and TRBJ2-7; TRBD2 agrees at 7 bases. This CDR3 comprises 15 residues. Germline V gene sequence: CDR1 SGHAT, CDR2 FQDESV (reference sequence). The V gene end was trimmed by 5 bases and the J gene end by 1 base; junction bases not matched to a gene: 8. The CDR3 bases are TGTGCCAGCAGCCTGGAGCGGGGACTATCCTACGAGCAGTACTTC. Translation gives CASSLERGLSYEQYF. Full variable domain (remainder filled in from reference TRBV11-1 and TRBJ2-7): EAEVAQSPRYKITEKSQAVAFWCDPISGHATLYWYRQILGQGPELLVQFQDESVVDDSQLPKDRFSAERLKGVDSTLKIQPAELGDSAMYLCASSLERGLSYEQYFGPGTRLTVT.

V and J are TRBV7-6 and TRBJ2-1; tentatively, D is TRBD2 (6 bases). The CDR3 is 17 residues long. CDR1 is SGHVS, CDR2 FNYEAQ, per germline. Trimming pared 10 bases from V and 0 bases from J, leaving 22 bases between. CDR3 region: CATLDPGRGNSYNEQFF. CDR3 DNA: TGTGCCACTCTGGACCCGGGGCGCGGGAACTCCTACAATGAGCAGTTCTTC.

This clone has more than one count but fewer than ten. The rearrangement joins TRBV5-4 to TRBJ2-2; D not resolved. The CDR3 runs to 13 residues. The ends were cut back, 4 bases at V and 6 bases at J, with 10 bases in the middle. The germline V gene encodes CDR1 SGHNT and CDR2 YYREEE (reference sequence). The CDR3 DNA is TGTGCCAGCAGCACACGAATCTCCGGGGAGCTGTTTTTT. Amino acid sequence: CASSTRISGELFF.

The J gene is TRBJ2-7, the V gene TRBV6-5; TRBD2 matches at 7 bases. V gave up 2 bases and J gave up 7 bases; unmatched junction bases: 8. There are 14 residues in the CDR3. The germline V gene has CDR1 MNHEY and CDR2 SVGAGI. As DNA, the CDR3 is TGTGCCAGCAGTTACCGGGGGGATGTTAAAGAGCAGTACTTC. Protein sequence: CASSYRGDVKEQYF.

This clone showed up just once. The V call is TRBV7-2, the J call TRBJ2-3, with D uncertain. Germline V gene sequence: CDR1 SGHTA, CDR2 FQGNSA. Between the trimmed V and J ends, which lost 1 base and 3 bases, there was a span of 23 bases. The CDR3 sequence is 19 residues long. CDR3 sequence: CASSLVLTTPSLETDTQYF. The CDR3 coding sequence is TGTGCCAGCAGCTTAGTACTCACCACCCCTTCGTTAGAGACAGATACGCAGTATTTT.

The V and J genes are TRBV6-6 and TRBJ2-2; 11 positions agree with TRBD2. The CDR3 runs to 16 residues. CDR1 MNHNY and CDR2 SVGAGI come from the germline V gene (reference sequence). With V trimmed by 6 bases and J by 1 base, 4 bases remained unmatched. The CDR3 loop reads CASRGTSGGNTGELFF. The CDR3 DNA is TGTGCCAGCAGAGGTACTAGCGGGGGGAACACCGGGGAGCTGTTTTTT.

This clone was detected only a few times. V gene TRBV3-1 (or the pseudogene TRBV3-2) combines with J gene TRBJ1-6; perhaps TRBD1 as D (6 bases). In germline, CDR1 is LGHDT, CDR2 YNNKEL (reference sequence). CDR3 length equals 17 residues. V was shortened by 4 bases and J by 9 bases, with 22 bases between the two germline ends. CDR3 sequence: CASSLFGEGGNGSPLHF. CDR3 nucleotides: TGTGCCAGCAGCCTCTTCGGGGAGGGGGGTAACGGTTCACCCCTCCACTTT.

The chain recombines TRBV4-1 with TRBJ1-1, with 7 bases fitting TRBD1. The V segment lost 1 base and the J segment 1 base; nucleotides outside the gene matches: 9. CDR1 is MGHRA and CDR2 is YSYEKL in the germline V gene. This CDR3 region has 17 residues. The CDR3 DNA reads TGCGCCAGCAGCCAAGGTCTAAGGGGGCTAGGGAACACTGAAGCTTTCTTT. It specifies CASSQGLRGLGNTEAFF.

In DNA, the CDR3 is TGTGCCAGCTCACCTCAGGGGCTCTCTGGAAACACCATATATTTT. Translating it yields CASSPQGLSGNTIYF. This chain links TRBV18 with TRBJ1-3; the D gene is possibly TRBD1 (6 bases). CDR1 and CDR2 (germline): KGHSH, LQKENI. This CDR3 is built from 15 residues. V shed 3 bases and J shed 0 bases, with 9 bases lying between them.

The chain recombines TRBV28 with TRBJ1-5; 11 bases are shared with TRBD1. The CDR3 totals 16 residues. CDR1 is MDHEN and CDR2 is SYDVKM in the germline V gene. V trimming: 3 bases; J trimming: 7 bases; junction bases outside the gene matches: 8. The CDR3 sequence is CASSFQGQGASQPQHF. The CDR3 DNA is TGTGCCAGCAGTTTCCAAGGACAGGGGGCATCACAGCCCCAGCATTTT.

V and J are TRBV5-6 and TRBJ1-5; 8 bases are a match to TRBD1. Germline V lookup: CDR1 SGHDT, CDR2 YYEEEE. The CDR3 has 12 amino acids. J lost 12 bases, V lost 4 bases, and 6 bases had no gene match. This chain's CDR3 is CASSRDRLLQHF. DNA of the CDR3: TGTGCCAGCAGCCGGGACAGGTTGCTCCAGCATTTT.

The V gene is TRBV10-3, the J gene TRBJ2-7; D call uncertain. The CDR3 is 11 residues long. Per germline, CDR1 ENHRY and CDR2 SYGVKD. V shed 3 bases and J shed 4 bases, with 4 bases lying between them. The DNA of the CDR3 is TGTGCCATCAGTGACCTATACGAGCAGTACTTC. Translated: CAISDLYEQYF.

CDR3 protein: CASSLRASGDNEQFF. In DNA, the CDR3 is TGTGCCAGCAGCTTACGGGCTAGCGGGGACAATGAGCAGTTCTTC. V and J are TRBV7-9 and TRBJ2-1; 9 bases are shared with TRBD2. Germline V gene sequence: CDR1 SEHNR, CDR2 FQNEAQ (reference sequence). The V gene end was trimmed by 2 bases and the J gene end by 5 bases; junction bases not matched to a gene: 4. The CDR3 totals 15 residues.

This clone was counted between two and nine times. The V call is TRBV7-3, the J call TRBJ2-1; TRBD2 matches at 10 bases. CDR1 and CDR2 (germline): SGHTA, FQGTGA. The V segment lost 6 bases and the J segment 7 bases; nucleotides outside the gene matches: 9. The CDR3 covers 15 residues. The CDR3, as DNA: TGTGCCAGCAGTCCTAGCGGGGGTAACGGGAATGAGCAGTTCTTC. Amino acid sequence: CASSPSGGNGNEQFF.

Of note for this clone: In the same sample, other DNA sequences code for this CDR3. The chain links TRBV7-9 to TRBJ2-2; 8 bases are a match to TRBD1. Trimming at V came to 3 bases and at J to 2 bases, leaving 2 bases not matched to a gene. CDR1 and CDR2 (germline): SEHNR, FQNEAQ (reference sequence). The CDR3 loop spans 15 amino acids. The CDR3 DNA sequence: TGTGCCAGCAGCTTTTCAGGGGGCAACACCGGGGAGCTGTTTTTT. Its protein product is CASSFSGGNTGELFF.